This T cell receptor (beta chain) originates from a study of blood T cells in healthy people across ages. It was with a sample-barcoded 5' primer and a J-beta primer mix that a second PCR of about 6 to 11 cycles was run. TCRdb reanalysed the 5' RACE reads using MiXCR and keeps one entry per CDR3 protein. The profile covers some 550,000 distinct CDR3 sequences, with roughly 48% appearing a single time and 20% to 25% taken by the ten largest. V was shortened by 5 bases and J by 5 bases, with 12 bases between the two germline ends. Germline V gives CDR1 SGHTA, CDR2 FQGTGA. The CDR3 is 13 amino acids. Regarding this clonotype: The target antigen is unknown.

Overall study results and limits: As naive T cell percentage varied, TCR beta diversity correlated strongly with it. Higher diversity and more naive CD4+ cells were features of long-lived donors, compared to aged donors.

What was sequenced was blood. The chain couples TRBV7-3 to TRBJ1-2; D is undetermined. The receptor's source is an elderly man in good health. The CDR3 sequence: CASSPSVGYGYTF. The CDR3 region has the DNA TGTGCCAGCAGCCCCTCGGTCGGGTATGGCTACACCTTC.